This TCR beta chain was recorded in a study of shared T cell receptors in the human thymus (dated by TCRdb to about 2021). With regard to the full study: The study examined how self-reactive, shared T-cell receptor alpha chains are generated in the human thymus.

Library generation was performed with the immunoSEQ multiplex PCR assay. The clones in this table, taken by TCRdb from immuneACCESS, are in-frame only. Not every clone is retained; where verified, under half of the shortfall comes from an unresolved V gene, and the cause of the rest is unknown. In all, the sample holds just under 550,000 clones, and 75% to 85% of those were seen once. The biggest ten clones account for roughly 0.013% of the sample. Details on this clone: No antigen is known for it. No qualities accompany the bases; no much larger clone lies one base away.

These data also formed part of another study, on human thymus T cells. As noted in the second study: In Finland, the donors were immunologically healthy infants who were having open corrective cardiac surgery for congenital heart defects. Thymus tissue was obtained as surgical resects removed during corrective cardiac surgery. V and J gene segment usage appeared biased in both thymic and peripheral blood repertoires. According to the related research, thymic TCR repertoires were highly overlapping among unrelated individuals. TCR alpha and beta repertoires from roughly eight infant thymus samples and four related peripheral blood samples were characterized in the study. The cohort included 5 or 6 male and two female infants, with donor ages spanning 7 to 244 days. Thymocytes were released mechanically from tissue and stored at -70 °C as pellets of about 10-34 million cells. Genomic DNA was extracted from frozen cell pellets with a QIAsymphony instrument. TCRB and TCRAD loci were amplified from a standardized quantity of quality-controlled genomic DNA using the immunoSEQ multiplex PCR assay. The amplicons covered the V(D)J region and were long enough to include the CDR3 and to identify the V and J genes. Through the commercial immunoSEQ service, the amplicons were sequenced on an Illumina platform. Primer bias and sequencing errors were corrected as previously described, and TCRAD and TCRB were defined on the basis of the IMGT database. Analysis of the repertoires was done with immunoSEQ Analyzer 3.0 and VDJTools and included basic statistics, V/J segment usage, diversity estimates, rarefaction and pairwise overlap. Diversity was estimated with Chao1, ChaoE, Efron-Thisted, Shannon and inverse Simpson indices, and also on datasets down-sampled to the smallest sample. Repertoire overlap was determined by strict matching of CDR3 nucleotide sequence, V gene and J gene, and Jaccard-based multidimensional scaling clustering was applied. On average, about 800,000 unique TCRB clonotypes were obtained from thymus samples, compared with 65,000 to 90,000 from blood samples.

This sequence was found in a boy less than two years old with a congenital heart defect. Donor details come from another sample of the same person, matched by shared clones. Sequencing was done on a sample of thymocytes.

The DNA sequence is TGCGCCAGCAGTACCTGGCCCTCCGGGACAGGGAACGACCCGTTGAACACTGAAGCTTTCTTT. It translates to CASSTWPSGTGNDPLNTEAFF. The chain couples TRBV5-1 to TRBJ1-1; 9 bases in between match TRBD1. The germline V gene encodes CDR1 SGHRS and CDR2 YFSETQ. The germline V and J ends show losses of 5 bases and 0 bases respectively, and no gene match explains 23 bases of the junction. There are 21 amino acids in the CDR3, from cysteine to phenylalanine inclusive. Only the CDR3 region is kept as DNA, spanning 63 bases read in frame from base 1.